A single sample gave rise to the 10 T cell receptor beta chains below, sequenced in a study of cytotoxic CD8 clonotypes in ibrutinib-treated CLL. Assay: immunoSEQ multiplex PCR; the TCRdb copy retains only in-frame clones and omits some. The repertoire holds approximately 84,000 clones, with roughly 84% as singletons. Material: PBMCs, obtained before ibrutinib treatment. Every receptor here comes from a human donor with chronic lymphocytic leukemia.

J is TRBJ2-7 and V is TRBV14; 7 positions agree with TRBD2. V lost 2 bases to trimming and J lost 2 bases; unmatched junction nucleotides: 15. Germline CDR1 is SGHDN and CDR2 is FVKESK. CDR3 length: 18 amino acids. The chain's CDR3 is CASSQIPLIGEGPYEQYF. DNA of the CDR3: TGTGCCAGCAGCCAAATCCCTCTCATAGGGGAGGGCCCCTACGAGCAGTACTTC.

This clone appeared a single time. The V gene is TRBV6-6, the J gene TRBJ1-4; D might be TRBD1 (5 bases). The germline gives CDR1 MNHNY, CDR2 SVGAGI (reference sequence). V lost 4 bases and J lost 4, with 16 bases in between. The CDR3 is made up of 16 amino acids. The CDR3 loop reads CASSFIQGGSNEKLFF. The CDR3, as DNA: TGTGCCAGCAGTTTCATCCAGGGTGGGAGTAATGAAAAACTGTTTTTT.

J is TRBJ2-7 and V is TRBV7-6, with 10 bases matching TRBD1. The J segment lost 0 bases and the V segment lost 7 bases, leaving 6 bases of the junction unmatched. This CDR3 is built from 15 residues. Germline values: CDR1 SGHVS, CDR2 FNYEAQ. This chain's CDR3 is CASILGQGPSYEQYF. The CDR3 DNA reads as TGTGCCAGCATATTGGGACAGGGGCCCTCCTACGAGCAGTACTTC.

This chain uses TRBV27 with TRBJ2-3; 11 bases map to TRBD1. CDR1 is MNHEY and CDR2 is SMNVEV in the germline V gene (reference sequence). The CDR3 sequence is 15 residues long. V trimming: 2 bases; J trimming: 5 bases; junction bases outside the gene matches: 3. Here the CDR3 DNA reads TGTGCCAGCAGTTTAACGGGACAGGGGGTAGATACGCAGTATTTT. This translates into CASSLTGQGVDTQYF.

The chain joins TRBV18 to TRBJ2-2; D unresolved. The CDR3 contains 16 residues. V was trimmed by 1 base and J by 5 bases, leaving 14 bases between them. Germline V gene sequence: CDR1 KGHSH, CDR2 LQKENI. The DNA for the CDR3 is TGTGCCAGCTCACCACGGGCCAGTGTGGAAACCGGGGAGCTGTTTTTT. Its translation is CASSPRASVETGELFF.

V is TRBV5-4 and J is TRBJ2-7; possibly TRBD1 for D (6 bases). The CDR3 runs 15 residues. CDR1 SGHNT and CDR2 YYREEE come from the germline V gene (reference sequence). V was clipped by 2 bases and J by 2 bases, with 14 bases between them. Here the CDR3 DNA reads TGTGCCAGCAGCTTTCGGACAGCTAACACCTACGAGCAGTACTTC. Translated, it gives CASSFRTANTYEQYF.

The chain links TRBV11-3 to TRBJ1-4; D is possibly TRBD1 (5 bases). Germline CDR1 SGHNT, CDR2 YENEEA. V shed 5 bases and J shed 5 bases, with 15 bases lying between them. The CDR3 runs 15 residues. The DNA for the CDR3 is TGTGCCAGCAGCCCTCGGGGGGTCCCCAATGAAAAACTGTTTTTT. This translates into CASSPRGVPNEKLFF.

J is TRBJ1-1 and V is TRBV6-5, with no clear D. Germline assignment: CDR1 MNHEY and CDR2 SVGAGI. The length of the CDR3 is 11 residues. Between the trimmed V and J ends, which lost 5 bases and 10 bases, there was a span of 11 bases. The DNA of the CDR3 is TGTGCCAGCAGTCAGACCCTACGAGCTTTCTTT. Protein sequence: CASSQTLRAFF.

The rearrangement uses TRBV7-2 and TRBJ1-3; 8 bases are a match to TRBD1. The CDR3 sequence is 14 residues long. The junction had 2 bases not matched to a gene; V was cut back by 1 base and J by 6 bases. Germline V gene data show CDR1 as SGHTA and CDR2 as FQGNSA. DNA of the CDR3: TGTGCCAGCAGCTTAGGACAGGGGATAAACACCATATATTTT. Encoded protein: CASSLGQGINTIYF.

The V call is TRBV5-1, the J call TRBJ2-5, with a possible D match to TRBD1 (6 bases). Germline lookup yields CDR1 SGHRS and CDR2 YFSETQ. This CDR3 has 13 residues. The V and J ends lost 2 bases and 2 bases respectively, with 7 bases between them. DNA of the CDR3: TGCGCCAGCAGCTTACAGGGTCAAGAGACCCAGTACTTC. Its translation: CASSLQGQETQYF.